The 31 T cell receptor beta chains reported below all come from one sample, sequenced in a study of shared clonotypes between healthy human individuals (dated by TCRdb to between 2020 and 2021). CD8 naive samples were obtained by positive selection for CCR7 among CD45RO-negative cells, yielding a CD45RA+CCR7+ population from which TemRA cells were excluded. Libraries were built with the immunoSEQ multiplex PCR assay. Not all clones reach the TCRdb copy of this immuneACCESS table, which keeps in-frame sequences only. Checked studies attribute under half of the gap to unresolved V genes and leave the rest unexplained. This sample has around 1.9 million clones in its table, and 93% of those were observed once. Less than 2% of the sample comes from the top ten. Sequences were obtained from naive CD8+ T cells from PBMCs. The cell subset or site label of this sample denotes: CD45RA+CCR7+. These receptors were obtained from a man aged 18 to 29 in good health. Some clones in this sample may be carry-over from other donors' samples.

This chain joins TRBV28 and TRBJ2-1; D may be TRBD1 (6 bases). CDR3 length: 17 amino acids. V was clipped by 2 bases and J by 0 bases, with 14 bases between them. Germline CDR1 and CDR2: MDHEN and SYDVKM. The DNA for the CDR3 is TGTGCCAGCAGTTTAAACAGGGTCGATCCCTCCTACAATGAGCAGTTCTTC. As protein: CASSLNRVDPSYNEQFF.

This rearrangement joins TRBV27 to TRBJ2-2, with TRBD1 matching 9 bases. The germline CDR1 and CDR2 sequences are MNHEY and SMNVEV (reference sequence). J gave up 6 bases and V 7 bases, and 6 bases lay outside the gene matches. CDR3 length: 14 amino acids. CDR3 nucleotides: TGTGCCAGCACCTCGACAGGGGGAGCCGGGGAGCTGTTTTTT. Translated, it gives CASTSTGGAGELFF.

This chain joins TRBV29-1 and TRBJ2-5, with D possibly being TRBD1 or TRBD2 (6 bases each). CDR1 and CDR2 from the germline V gene are SQVTM and ANQGSEA. The CDR3 is 15 amino acids. V was cut by 5 bases and J by 4 bases, with 20 bases left in between. The CDR3 sequence is CSVRGGQAQPETQYF. The CDR3 nucleotides read TGCAGCGTTCGTGGGGGGCAGGCCCAACCAGAGACCCAGTACTTC.

The chain carries TRBV5-5 and TRBJ2-7; 8 bases fit TRBD1. Looked up from germline, CDR1 is SGHKS and CDR2 is YYEKEE (reference sequence). CDR3 size: 15 residues. The V and J ends lost 2 bases and 5 bases, in that order; junction bases with no gene match: 9. The CDR3 is CASSFWTGSNNEQYF. CDR3 coding DNA: TGTGCCAGCAGCTTTTGGACAGGGAGTAACAACGAGCAGTACTTC.

The V and J genes are TRBV19 and TRBJ1-1; a possible D gene is TRBD1 (5 bases). This CDR3 region has 15 residues. The V end lost 3 bases, the J end lost 7 bases, and 18 bases lay between the germline ends. CDR1 and CDR2 from the germline V gene are LNHDA and SQIVND (reference sequence). This CDR3 is CASSIGYGGSHEAFF. CDR3 bases: TGTGCCAGTAGTATTGGATACGGGGGGTCTCATGAAGCTTTCTTT.

There are a few counts of this clone. This rearrangement joins TRBV27 to TRBJ2-7, with 8 bases lining up with TRBD2. The CDR3 totals 13 residues. The V segment lost 9 bases and the J segment 12 bases; nucleotides outside the gene matches: 16. Germline-derived CDR1 and CDR2 are MNHEY and SMNVEV (reference sequence). CDR3 in amino acids: CASADSGNPLLYF. The CDR3 region has the DNA TGTGCCAGTGCTGATAGCGGGAACCCCCTCCTGTACTTC.

This chain connects TRBV28 to TRBJ1-3; 8 bases match TRBD1. This CDR3 has 17 residues. V lost 3 bases and J lost 4; bases outside the gene matches: 11. Germline V CDR1 and CDR2: MDHEN, SYDVKM. This chain's CDR3 is CASSFLLTGEFGNTIYF. In DNA, the CDR3 is TGTGCCAGCAGTTTTCTTCTGACAGGGGAATTCGGAAACACCATATATTTT.

This clone was counted a few times. The gene calls are TRBV9 and TRBJ2-1; the D gene is possibly TRBD1 (6 bases). CDR3 length: 15 amino acids. Germline V gene data show CDR1 as SGDLS and CDR2 as YYNGEE. The V end lost 4 bases, the J end lost 3 bases, and 14 bases lay between the germline ends. CDR3: CASSPMDSLYNEQFF. The CDR3 nucleotides read TGTGCCAGCAGCCCTATGGACAGCCTCTACAATGAGCAGTTCTTC.

In its sample, this clone was seen once. The V gene is TRBV2, the J gene TRBJ1-1; TRBD1 matches 7 bases. V was pared by 0 bases and J by 3 bases, with 10 bases of the junction left unmatched. This CDR3 is 17 amino acids long. Germline CDR1 and CDR2: SNHLY and FYNNEI. This chain's CDR3 is CASSEAGQVFLYTEAFF. CDR3 sequence (DNA): TGTGCCAGCAGTGAAGCCGGACAGGTCTTTCTCTACACTGAAGCTTTCTTT.

The V gene is TRBV5-1, the J gene TRBJ2-4; 8 bases align to TRBD1. The CDR3 runs to 16 residues. In germline, CDR1 is SGHRS, CDR2 YFSETQ. Trimming cost V 4 bases and J 6 bases; bases outside gene matches: 12. The CDR3 nucleotides read TGCGCCAGCAGCACGCGACAGGGGCCCTCGCGAAACATTCAGTACTTC. Its protein is CASSTRQGPSRNIQYF.

The chain couples TRBV27 to TRBJ1-4; D unresolved. The V gene lost 7 bases and the J gene lost 0 bases, with 9 bases spanning the gap. The CDR3 contains 14 residues. Germline V lookup: CDR1 MNHEY, CDR2 SMNVEV (reference sequence). This CDR3 is CASTGAATNEKLFF. CDR3 bases: TGTGCCAGCACGGGAGCAGCAACTAATGAAAAACTGTTTTTT.

V is TRBV28 and J is TRBJ2-1; D perhaps matches TRBD2 (5 bases). V was shortened by 10 bases and J by 1 base, with 8 bases between the two germline ends. Germline-derived CDR1 and CDR2 are MDHEN and SYDVKM. This CDR3 has 12 amino acids. CDR3 sequence: CATAESYNEQFF. CDR3 nucleotides: TGTGCCACAGCGGAGTCCTACAATGAGCAGTTCTTC.

The V and J genes are TRBV28 and TRBJ2-1; 8 positions match TRBD1. CDR3 length equals 15 residues. Looked up from germline, CDR1 is MDHEN and CDR2 is SYDVKM. V lost 2 bases to trimming and J lost 3 bases; unmatched junction nucleotides: 3. The CDR3 is CASSLQGASYNEQFF. The CDR3 DNA is TGTGCCAGCAGTTTACAGGGGGCGAGCTACAATGAGCAGTTCTTC.

This clone was seen a single time. The chain recombines TRBV4-3 with TRBJ1-3, with TRBD1 matching over 7 bases. Germline V gene sequence: CDR1 LGHNA, CDR2 YSLEER. There are 15 residues in the CDR3. After removal of 4 bases from V and 1 base from J, the junction contained 4 bases not matched to a gene. This chain's CDR3 is CASSRDSFSGNTIYF. CDR3 sequence (DNA): TGCGCCAGCAGCCGGGACAGTTTTTCTGGAAACACCATATATTTT.

The chain is built from TRBV28 and TRBJ1-3; maybe TRBD1 (5 bases). The CDR3 consists of 16 residues. Per the germline V gene, CDR1 is MDHEN and CDR2 is SYDVKM. Trimming left V 3 bases short and J 7 bases short, with 19 bases between. The DNA of the CDR3 is TGTGCCAGCAGTTTGTCCGGGGCCCCGAAATGGAACACCATATATTTT. Its translation is CASSLSGAPKWNTIYF. Variable domain in full (rest from reference TRBV28 and TRBJ1-3): DVKVTQSSRYLVKRTGEKVFLECVQDMDHENMFWYRQDPGLGLRLIYFSYDVKMKEKGDIPEGYSVSREKKERFSLILESASTNQTSMYLCASSLSGAPKWNTIYFGEGSWLTVV.

The chain links TRBV7-9 to TRBJ1-5, with no clear D. This CDR3 region has 16 residues. Trimming pared 1 base from V and 2 bases from J, leaving 12 bases between. Per the germline V gene, CDR1 is SEHNR and CDR2 is FQNEAQ (reference sequence). CDR3 protein: CASSLGERVGNQPQHF. CDR3 sequence (DNA): TGTGCCAGCAGCTTAGGTGAGAGGGTTGGCAATCAGCCCCAGCATTTT.

The chain has TRBV6-6 and TRBJ1-1, with D uncertain. The CDR3 is made up of 11 amino acids. In germline, CDR1 is MNHNY, CDR2 SVGAGI (reference sequence). The ends were cut back, 6 bases at V and 8 bases at J, with 10 bases in the middle. The CDR3 nucleotides read TGTGCCAGCAGCCCTAAAACGGAAGCTTTCTTT. Translating gives CASSPKTEAFF.

The chain carries TRBV6-1 and TRBJ2-7, with D perhaps TRBD2 (5 bases). Germline V CDR1 and CDR2: MNHNS, SASEGT. CDR3 length: 17 residues. Trimming took 1 base from V and 1 from J, leaving 17 bases between them. In DNA form, the CDR3 reads TGTGCCAGCAGTGAAGGGTTTCGAGGGCTCGGGTCCTACGAGCAGTACTTC. The encoded protein is CASSEGFRGLGSYEQYF.

The chain employs TRBV27 and TRBJ1-2; D is undetermined. The CDR3 contains 16 residues. V was shortened by 2 bases and J by 4 bases, with 17 bases between the two germline ends. Germline CDR1 reads MNHEY; CDR2 reads SMNVEV (reference sequence). CDR3: CASSLMVGPPIYGYTF. The CDR3 DNA reads as TGTGCCAGCAGTTTAATGGTCGGCCCTCCTATCTATGGCTACACCTTC.

The J gene is TRBJ2-1, the V gene TRBV5-6, with TRBD1 as a possible D gene (6 bases). V lost 5 bases and J 6 bases, leaving 12 bases between the germline ends. CDR1 SGHDT and CDR2 YYEEEE come from the germline V gene. The CDR3 extends over 13 amino acids. The CDR3 region has the DNA TGTGCCAGCAGGCCTACAGGGACCAATGAGCAGTTCTTC. Its protein is CASRPTGTNEQFF.

The chain employs TRBV4-3 and TRBJ1-3, with D unclear. There are 15 residues in the CDR3. V dropped 4 bases and J dropped 1 base, with 11 bases sitting between them. Looked up from germline, CDR1 is LGHNA and CDR2 is YSLEER. CDR3 residues: CASSPGVGSGNTIYF. CDR3 sequence (DNA): TGCGCCAGCAGCCCCGGGGTAGGATCTGGAAACACCATATATTTT.

This chain connects TRBV5-4 to TRBJ2-7; a possible D gene is TRBD2 (6 bases). The CDR3 runs 15 residues. V shed 1 base and J shed 4 bases, with 15 bases lying between them. Germline V gene sequence: CDR1 SGHNT, CDR2 YYREEE (reference sequence). In DNA form, the CDR3 reads TGTGCCAGCAGCTTGACCCCAGGGACTTATTACGAGCAGTACTTC. As protein: CASSLTPGTYYEQYF.

The rearrangement uses TRBV27 and TRBJ2-7; maybe TRBD2 (5 bases). Deletions cut 1 base from V and 3 bases from J, with 16 bases between. The CDR3 is 16 residues long. Germline V CDR1 and CDR2: MNHEY, SMNVEV (reference sequence). The CDR3 loop is CASSLYPPRTGYEQYF. CDR3 coding DNA: TGTGCCAGCAGTTTATACCCGCCTCGGACTGGCTACGAGCAGTACTTC.

The rearrangement joins TRBV27 to TRBJ2-3; tentative D call: TRBD2 (6 bases). CDR1 and CDR2 from the germline V gene are MNHEY and SMNVEV (reference sequence). With 5 bases removed from V and 2 bases from J, the gap between germline ends came to 11 bases. CDR3 size: 14 residues. CDR3 coding DNA: TGTGCCAGCAGTCCCTTAGCGGACACAGATACGCAGTATTTT. As protein: CASSPLADTDTQYF.

With regard to this clone: Other nucleotide sequences from this sample produce the same CDR3. The J gene is TRBJ2-7, the V gene TRBV5-4; 10 bases are a match to TRBD1. Trimming cost V 3 bases and J 2 bases; bases outside gene matches: 2. The CDR3 length is 14 residues. The germline V gene encodes CDR1 SGHNT and CDR2 YYREEE (reference sequence). The CDR3 reads CASSWDRGTYEQYF. The CDR3 bases are TGTGCCAGCAGCTGGGACAGGGGTACCTACGAGCAGTACTTC.

The chain joins TRBV5-1 to TRBJ2-7, with a tentative D call TRBD1 (6 bases). CDR1 and CDR2 (germline): SGHRS, YFSETQ. The germline V and J ends were trimmed by 0 bases and 5 bases, with 12 bases remaining between them. The CDR3 is 14 residues long. CDR3 sequence: CASSLVAGVDEQYF. The CDR3 DNA is TGCGCCAGCAGCTTGGTGGCAGGGGTTGACGAGCAGTACTTC.

As to this clone: The sample contains more than one DNA sequence encoding this CDR3. The J gene is TRBJ2-1, the V gene TRBV7-3; D remains unclear. The germline V gene has CDR1 SGHTA and CDR2 FQGTGA. V lost 2 bases to trimming and J lost 0 bases, with 8 bases between them. The CDR3 sequence is 15 residues long. As DNA, the CDR3 is TGTGCCAGCAGCTTAGCGGCAAGCTCCTACAATGAGCAGTTCTTC. It specifies CASSLAASSYNEQFF.

This clone appeared many times. The chain joins TRBV6-4 to TRBJ2-3; TRBD2 matches at 7 bases. This CDR3 region has 14 residues. V was clipped by 3 bases and J by 1 base; unmatched bases: 1. From germline, CDR1 is MRHNA and CDR2 SNTAGT. CDR3 loop: CASSETSGTDTQYF. The CDR3 nucleotides are TGTGCCAGCAGTGAAACTAGCGGCACAGATACGCAGTATTTT.

On this clone: Other DNA sequences within the sample encode an identical CDR3. This chain connects TRBV5-6 to TRBJ2-1; 7 nucleotides match TRBD1. The trim removed 4 bases at V and 0 bases at J, leaving 1 base unmatched. Germline V gene lookup returns CDR1 SGHDT and CDR2 YYEEEE. The CDR3 totals 14 residues. The CDR3 here is CASSPGGSYNEQFF. For the CDR3, the DNA is TGTGCCAGCAGCCCAGGGGGCTCCTACAATGAGCAGTTCTTC.

The V and J genes are TRBV4-3 and TRBJ2-1; D is perhaps TRBD1 (5 bases). The CDR3 runs 13 residues. Looked up from germline, CDR1 is LGHNA and CDR2 is YSLEER. V dropped 3 bases and J dropped 7 bases, with 10 bases sitting between them. CDR3 loop: CASSHLTANEQFF. CDR3 sequence (DNA): TGCGCCAGCAGCCACCTGACAGCTAATGAGCAGTTCTTC.

This chain links TRBV9 with TRBJ1-2; D is undetermined. CDR3 length: 18 amino acids. Germline loops: CDR1 SGDLS, CDR2 YYNGEE. V lost 3 bases, J lost 4 bases, and 25 bases lay in between. CDR3 sequence: CASSARALTTTIGYGYTF. In DNA form, the CDR3 reads TGTGCCAGCAGCGCCCGCGCGCTTACTACGACTATCGGCTATGGCTACACCTTC.